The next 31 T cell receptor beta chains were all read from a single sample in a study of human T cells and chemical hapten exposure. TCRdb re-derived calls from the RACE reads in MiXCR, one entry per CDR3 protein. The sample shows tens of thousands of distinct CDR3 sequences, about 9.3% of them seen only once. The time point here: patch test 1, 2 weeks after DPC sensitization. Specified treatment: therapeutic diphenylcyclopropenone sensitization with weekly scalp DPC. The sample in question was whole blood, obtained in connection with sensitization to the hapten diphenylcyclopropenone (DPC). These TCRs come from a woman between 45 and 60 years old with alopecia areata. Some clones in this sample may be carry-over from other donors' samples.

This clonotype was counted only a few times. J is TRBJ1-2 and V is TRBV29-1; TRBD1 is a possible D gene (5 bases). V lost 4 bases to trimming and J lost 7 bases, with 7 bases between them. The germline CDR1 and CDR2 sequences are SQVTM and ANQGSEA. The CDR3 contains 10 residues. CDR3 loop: CSVGQFGYTF. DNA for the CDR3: TGCAGCGTTGGACAGTTTGGCTACACCTTC.

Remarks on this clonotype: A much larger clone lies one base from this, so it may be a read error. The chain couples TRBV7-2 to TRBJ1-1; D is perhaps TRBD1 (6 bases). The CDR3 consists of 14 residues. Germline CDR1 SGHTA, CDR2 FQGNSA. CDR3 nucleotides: TGTGCCAGCAGCTTGGGGGGCGTCAACATTGAAGCTTTCTTT. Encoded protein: CASSLGGVNIEAFF. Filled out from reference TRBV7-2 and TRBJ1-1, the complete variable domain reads GAGVSQSPSNKVTEKGKDVELRCDPISGHTALYWYRQSLGQGLEFLIYFQGNSAPDKSGLPSDRFSAERTGGSVSTLTIQRTQQEDSAVYLCASSLGGVNIEAFFGQGTRLTVV.

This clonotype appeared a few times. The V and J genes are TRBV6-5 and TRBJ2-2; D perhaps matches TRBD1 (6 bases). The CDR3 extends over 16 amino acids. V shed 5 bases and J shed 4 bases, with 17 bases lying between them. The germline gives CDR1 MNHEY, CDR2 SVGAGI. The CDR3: CASSKQGGPVTGELFF. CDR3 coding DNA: TGTGCCAGCAGTAAACAGGGTGGGCCAGTCACCGGGGAGCTGTTTTTT.

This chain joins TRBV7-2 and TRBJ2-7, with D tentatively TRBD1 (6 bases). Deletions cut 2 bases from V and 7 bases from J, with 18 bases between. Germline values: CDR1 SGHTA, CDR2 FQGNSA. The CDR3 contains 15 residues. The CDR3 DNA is TGTGCCAGCAGCTTATCGGCAGGGGACCCTTTAGAGCAGTACTTC. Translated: CASSLSAGDPLEQYF.

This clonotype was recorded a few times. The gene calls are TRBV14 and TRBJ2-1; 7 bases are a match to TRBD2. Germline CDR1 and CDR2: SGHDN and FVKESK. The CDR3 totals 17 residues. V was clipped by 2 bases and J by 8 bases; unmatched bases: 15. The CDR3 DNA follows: TGTGCCAGCAGCCAAAGGCCCTCCGGCGGGAGCCTCTATGAGCAGTTCTTC. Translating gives CASSQRPSGGSLYEQFF. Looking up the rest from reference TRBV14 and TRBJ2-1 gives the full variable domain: EAGVTQFPSHSVIEKGQTVTLRCDPISGHDNLYWYRRVMGKEIKFLLHFVKESKQDESGMPNNRFLAERTGGTYSTLKVQPAELEDSGVYFCASSQRPSGGSLYEQFFGPGTRLTVL.

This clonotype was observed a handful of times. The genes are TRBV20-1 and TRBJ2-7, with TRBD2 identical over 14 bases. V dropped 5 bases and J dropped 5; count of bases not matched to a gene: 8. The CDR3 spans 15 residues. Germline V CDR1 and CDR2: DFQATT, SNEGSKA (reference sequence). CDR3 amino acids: CSASTSGRAHNEQYF. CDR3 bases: TGCAGTGCTTCGACTAGCGGGAGGGCCCATAACGAGCAGTACTTC.

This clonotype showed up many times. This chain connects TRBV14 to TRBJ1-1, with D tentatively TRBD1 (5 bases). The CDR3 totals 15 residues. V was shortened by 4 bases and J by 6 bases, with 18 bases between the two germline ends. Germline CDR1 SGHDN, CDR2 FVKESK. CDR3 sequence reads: CASSPLRARGPEAFF. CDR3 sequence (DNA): TGTGCCAGCAGCCCTCTGAGGGCACGGGGCCCTGAAGCTTTCTTT.

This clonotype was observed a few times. Written as DNA, the CDR3 is TGTGCCAGCAGCTTAGAACGCAGCACCTACGTCCTGACTTTC. Protein: CASSLERSTYVLTF. The chain uses TRBV11-2 and TRBJ2-6, with D uncertain. V was trimmed by 0 bases and J by 11 bases, leaving 11 bases between them. The CDR3 contains 14 residues. The germline CDR1 and CDR2 sequences are SGHAT and FQNNGV.

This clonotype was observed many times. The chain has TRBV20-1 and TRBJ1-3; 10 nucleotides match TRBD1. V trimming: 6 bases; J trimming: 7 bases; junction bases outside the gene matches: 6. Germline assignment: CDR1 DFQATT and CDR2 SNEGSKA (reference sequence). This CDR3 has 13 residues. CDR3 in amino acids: CSAEDRGTNTIYF. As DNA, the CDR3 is TGCAGTGCCGAGGACAGGGGGACGAACACCATATATTTT.

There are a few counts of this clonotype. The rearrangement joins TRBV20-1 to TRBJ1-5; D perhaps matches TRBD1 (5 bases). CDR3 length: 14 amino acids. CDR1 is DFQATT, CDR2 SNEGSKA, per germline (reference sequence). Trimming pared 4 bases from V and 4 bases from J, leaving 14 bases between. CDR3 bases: TGCAGTGCTACGAGGGGCAGGGCAAATCAGCCCCAGCATTTT. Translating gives CSATRGRANQPQHF.

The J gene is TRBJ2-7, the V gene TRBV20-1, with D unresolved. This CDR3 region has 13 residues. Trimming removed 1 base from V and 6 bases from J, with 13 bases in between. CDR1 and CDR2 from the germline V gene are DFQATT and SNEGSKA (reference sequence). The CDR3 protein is CSARGLDWGEQYF. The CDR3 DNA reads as TGCAGTGCTAGAGGGCTCGATTGGGGCGAGCAGTACTTC.

The CDR3 protein is CASSLGSGSPYEQYF. The CDR3 nucleotides read TGCGCCAGCAGCTTGGGTAGCGGGAGCCCCTACGAGCAGTACTTC. The chain couples TRBV5-1 to TRBJ2-7, with 9 bases identical to TRBD2. Unmatched junction bases numbered 3, after V lost 0 bases and J lost 2 bases. The CDR3 consists of 15 residues. Germline CDR1 and CDR2: SGHRS and YFSETQ. The whole variable domain, filled in from reference TRBV5-1 and TRBJ2-7, reads KAGVTQTPRYLIKTRGQQVTLSCSPISGHRSVSWYQQTPGQGLQFLFEYFSETQRNKGNFPGRFSGRQFSNSRSEMNVSTLELGDSALYLCASSLGSGSPYEQYFGPGTRLTVT.

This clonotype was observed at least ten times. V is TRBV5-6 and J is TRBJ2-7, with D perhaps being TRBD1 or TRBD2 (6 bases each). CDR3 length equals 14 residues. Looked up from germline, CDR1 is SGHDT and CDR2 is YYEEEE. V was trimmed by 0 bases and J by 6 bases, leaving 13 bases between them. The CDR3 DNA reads TGTGCCAGCAGCTTGGGGGTCCCGGGGGCCGAGCAGTACTTC. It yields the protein CASSLGVPGAEQYF.

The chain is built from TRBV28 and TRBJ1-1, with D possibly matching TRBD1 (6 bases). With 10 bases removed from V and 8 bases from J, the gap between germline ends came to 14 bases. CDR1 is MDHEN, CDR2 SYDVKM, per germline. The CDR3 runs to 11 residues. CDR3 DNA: TGTGCCACCAGAGGACAGCCCGAAGCTTTCTTT. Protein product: CATRGQPEAFF.

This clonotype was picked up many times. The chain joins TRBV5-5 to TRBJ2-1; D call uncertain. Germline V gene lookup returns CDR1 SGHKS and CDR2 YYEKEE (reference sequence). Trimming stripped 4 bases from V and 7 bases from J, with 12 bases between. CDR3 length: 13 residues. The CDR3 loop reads CASSPPRGNEQFF. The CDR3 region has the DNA TGTGCCAGCAGCCCCCCACGAGGAAATGAGCAGTTCTTC.

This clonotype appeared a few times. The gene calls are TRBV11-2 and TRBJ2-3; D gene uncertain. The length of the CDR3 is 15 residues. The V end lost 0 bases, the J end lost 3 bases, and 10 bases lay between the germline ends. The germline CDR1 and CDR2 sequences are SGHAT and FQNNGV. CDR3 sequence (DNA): TGTGCCAGCAGCTTAGACGGCAGGACGACAGATACGCAGTATTTT. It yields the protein CASSLDGRTTDTQYF. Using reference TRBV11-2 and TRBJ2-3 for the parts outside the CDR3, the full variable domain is EAGVAQSPRYKIIEKRQSVAFWCNPISGHATLYWYQQILGQGPKLLIQFQNNGVVDDSQLPKDRFSAERLKGVDSTLKIQPAKLEDSAVYLCASSLDGRTTDTQYFGPGTRLTVL.

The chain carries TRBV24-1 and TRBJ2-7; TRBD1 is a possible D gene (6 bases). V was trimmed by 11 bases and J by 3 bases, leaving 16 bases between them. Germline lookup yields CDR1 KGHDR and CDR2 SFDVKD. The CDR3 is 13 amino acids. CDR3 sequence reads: CAIIIGQHYEQYF. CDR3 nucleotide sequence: TGTGCCATTATTATCGGACAGCACTACGAGCAGTACTTC.

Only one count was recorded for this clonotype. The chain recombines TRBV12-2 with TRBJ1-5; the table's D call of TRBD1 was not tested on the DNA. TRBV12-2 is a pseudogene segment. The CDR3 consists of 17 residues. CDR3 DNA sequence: TGTGCAAGTCGCTTGATTGGGACGGTTTATAGCAATCAGCCCCAGCATTTT. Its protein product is CASRLIGTVYSNQPQHF.

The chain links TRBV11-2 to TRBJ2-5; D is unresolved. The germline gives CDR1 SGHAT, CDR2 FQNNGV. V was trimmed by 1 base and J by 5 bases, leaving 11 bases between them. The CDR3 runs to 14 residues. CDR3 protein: CASSLARNAETQYF. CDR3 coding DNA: TGTGCCAGCAGCTTAGCCCGAAACGCCGAGACCCAGTACTTC.

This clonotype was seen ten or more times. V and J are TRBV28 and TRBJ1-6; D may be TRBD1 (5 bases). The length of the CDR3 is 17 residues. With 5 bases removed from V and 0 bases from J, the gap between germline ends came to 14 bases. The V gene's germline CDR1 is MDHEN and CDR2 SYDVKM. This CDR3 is CASSPVEGSSYNSPLHF. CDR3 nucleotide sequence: TGTGCCAGCAGTCCCGTAGAGGGGAGCTCCTATAATTCACCCCTCCACTTT. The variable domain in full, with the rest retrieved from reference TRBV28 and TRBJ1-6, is DVKVTQSSRYLVKRTGEKVFLECVQDMDHENMFWYRQDPGLGLRLIYFSYDVKMKEKGDIPEGYSVSREKKERFSLILESASTNQTSMYLCASSPVEGSSYNSPLHFGNGTRLTVT.

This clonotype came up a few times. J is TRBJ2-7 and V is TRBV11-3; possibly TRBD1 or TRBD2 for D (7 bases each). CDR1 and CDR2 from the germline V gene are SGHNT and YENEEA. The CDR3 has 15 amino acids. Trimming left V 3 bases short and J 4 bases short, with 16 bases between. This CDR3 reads CASSFAGGDRYEQYF. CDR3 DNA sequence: TGTGCCAGCAGCTTTGCAGGGGGGGATCGGTACGAGCAGTACTTC.

The CDR3 DNA reads as TGTGCCAGCAGCTTTCCCGGCAGCTATGGCTACACCTTC. Amino acids: CASSFPGSYGYTF. This sequence joins TRBV7-8 and TRBJ1-2; D is unresolved. V dropped 3 bases and J dropped 4 bases, with 9 bases sitting between them. Germline assignment: CDR1 SGHVS and CDR2 FQNEAQ. The CDR3 length is 13 residues.

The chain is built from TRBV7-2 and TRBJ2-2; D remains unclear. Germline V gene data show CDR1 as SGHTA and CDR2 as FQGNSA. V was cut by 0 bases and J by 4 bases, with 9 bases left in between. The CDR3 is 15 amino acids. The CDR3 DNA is TGTGCCAGCAGCTTAGCCGCCGGGTCCACCGGGGAGCTGTTTTTT. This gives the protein CASSLAAGSTGELFF.

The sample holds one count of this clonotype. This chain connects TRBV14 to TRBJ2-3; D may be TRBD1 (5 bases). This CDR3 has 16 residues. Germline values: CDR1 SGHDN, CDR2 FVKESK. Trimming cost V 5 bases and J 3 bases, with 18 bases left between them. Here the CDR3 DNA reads TGTGCCAGCAGCGAAGGCGCAGGGATTGGAACAGATACGCAGTATTTT. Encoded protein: CASSEGAGIGTDTQYF.

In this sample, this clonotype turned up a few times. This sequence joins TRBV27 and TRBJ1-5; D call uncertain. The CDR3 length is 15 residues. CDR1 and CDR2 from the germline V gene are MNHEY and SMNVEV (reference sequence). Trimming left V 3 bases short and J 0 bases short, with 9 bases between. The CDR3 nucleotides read TGTGCCAGCAGTTTTTCGGGGAATAGCAATCAGCCCCAGCATTTT. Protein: CASSFSGNSNQPQHF.

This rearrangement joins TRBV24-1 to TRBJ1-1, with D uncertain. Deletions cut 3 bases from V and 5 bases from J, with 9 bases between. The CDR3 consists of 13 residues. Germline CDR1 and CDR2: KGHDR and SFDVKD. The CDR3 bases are TGTGCCACCAGTGATCCGTGGGTGACTGAAGCTTTCTTT. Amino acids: CATSDPWVTEAFF.

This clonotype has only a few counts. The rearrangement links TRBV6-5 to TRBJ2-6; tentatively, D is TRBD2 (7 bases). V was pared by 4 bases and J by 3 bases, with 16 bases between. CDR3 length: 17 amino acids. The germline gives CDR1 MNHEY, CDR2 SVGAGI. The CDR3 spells CASSFLRGGDGANVLTF. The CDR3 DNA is TGTGCCAGCAGTTTCCTCAGGGGAGGGGATGGGGCCAACGTCCTGACTTTC.

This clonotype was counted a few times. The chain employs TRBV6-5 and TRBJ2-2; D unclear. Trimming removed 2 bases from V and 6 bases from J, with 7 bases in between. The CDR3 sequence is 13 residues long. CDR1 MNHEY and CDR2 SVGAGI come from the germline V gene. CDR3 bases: TGTGCCAGCAGTTACCCTGGTGCCGGGGAGCTGTTTTTT. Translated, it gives CASSYPGAGELFF.

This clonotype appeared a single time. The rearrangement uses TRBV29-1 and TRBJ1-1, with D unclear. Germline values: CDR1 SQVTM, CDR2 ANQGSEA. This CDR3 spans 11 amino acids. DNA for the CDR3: TGCAGTACATGGCGTAGCACTGAAGCTTTCTTT. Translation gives CSTWRSTEAFF.

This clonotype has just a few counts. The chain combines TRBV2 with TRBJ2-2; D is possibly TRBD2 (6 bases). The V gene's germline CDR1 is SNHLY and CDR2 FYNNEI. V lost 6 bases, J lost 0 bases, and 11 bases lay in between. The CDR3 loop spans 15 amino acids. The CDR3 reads CASRNSGANTGELFF. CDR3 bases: TGTGCCAGCAGAAATAGCGGAGCGAACACCGGGGAGCTGTTTTTT.

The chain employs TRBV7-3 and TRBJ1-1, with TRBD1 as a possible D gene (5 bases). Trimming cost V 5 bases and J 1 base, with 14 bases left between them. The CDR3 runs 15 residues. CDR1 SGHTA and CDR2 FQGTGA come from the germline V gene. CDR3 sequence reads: CASSTAGTRNTEAFF. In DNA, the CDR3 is TGTGCCAGCAGCACAGCAGGGACCAGGAACACTGAAGCTTTCTTT.